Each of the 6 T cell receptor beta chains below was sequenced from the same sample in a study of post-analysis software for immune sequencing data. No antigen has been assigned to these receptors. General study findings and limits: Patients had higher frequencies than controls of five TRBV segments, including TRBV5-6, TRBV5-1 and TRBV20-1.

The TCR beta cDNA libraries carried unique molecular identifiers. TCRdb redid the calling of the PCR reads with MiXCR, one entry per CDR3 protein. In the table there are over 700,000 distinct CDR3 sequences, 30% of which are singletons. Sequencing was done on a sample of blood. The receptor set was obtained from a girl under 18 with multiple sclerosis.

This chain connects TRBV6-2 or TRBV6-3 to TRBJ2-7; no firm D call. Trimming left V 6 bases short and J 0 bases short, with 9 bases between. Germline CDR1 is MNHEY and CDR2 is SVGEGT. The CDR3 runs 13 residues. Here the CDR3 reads CASSNSPSYEQYF. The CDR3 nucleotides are TGTGCCAGCAGCAACAGCCCCTCCTACGAGCAGTACTTC.

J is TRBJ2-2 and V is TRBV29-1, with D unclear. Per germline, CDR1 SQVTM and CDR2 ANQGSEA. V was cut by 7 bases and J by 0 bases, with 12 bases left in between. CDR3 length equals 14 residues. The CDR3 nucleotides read TGCAGCGCCATCAACGTTCCGAACACCGGGGAGCTGTTTTTT. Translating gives CSAINVPNTGELFF.

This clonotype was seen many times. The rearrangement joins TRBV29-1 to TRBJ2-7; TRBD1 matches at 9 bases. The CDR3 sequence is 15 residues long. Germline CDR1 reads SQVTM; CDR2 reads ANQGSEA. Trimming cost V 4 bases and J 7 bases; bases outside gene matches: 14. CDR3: CSVGISTGGIGEQYF. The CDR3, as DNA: TGCAGCGTTGGGATATCGACAGGGGGAATCGGAGAGCAGTACTTC.

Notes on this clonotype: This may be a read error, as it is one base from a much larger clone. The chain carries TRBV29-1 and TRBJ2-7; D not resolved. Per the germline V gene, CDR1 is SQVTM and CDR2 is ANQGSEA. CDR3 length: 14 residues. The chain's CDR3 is CSVEDQDGGYAQYF. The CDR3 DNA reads TGCAGCGTTGAAGATCAGGACGGCGGCTACGCGCAGTACTTC.

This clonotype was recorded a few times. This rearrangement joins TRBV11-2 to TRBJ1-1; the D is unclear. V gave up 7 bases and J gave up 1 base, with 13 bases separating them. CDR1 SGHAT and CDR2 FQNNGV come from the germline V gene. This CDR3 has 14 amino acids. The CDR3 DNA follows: TGTGCCAGCACCCGATTGGCGGGGAACACTGAAGCTTTCTTT. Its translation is CASTRLAGNTEAFF.

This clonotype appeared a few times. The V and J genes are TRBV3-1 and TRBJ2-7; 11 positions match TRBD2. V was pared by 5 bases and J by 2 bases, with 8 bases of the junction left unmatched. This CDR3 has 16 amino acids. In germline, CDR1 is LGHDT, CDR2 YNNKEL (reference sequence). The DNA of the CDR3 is TGTGCCAGCAGCGTACGGACTAGCGGGTGGCCCTACGAGCAGTACTTC. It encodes CASSVRTSGWPYEQYF.